Presented here are 12 T cell receptor beta chains from one specimen sequenced in a study of T cell responses to AZD1222 COVID-19 vaccine. Measured with immunoSEQ multiplex PCR; TCRdb has only the in-frame clones, and not every one. The top ten hold 5% of the sample, which has more than 100,000 clones, 85% to 95% seen once. The source was peripheral blood, collected 28 days after the second AZD1222 dose. These receptor sequences come from an adult who received the AZD1222 COVID-19 vaccine.

The chain recombines TRBV14 with TRBJ1-4; D is undetermined. The V gene lost 1 base and the J gene lost 2 bases, with 5 bases spanning the gap. The germline V gene has CDR1 SGHDN and CDR2 FVKESK. The CDR3 is 14 amino acids. The CDR3 sequence is CASSQARTNEKLFF. The DNA for the CDR3 is TGTGCCAGCAGCCAAGCCCGTACTAATGAAAAACTGTTTTTT.

V usage is TRBV28 and J usage is TRBJ2-5; D not certain. The CDR3 runs to 11 residues. V was clipped by 6 bases and J by 2 bases, with 4 bases between them. CDR1 and CDR2 (germline): MDHEN, SYDVKM. The CDR3 spells CASSPQETQYF. The CDR3 DNA reads TGTGCCAGCAGCCCACAAGAGACCCAGTACTTC.

The chain employs TRBV6-5 and TRBJ1-4, with unresolved D. V was pared by 6 bases and J by 4 bases, with 3 bases between. Germline CDR1 and CDR2: MNHEY and SVGAGI. The CDR3 consists of 11 residues. CDR3 nucleotides: TGTGCCAGCAGAAGTAATGAAAAACTGTTTTTT. This translates into CASRSNEKLFF.

This chain connects TRBV4-3 to TRBJ2-2; possibly TRBD1 for D (5 bases). Trimming removed 0 bases from V and 4 bases from J, with 21 bases in between. Germline V lookup: CDR1 LGHNA, CDR2 YSLEER. This CDR3 contains 19 residues. DNA of the CDR3: TGCGCCAGCAGCCAAGACTGGCGACAGCCAAACTTACGCACCGGGGAGCTGTTTTTT. The encoded protein is CASSQDWRQPNLRTGELFF.

The chain has TRBV29-1 and TRBJ1-2, with D possibly being TRBD1 (5 bases). Germline lookup yields CDR1 SQVTM and CDR2 ANQGSEA. V was shortened by 7 bases and J by 4 bases, with 22 bases between the two germline ends. This CDR3 has 15 amino acids. CDR3 protein: CSGGEPAGPSYGYTF. As DNA, the CDR3 is TGCAGCGGGGGGGAGCCAGCCGGGCCCAGCTATGGCTACACCTTC.

This chain joins TRBV7-9 and TRBJ1-3; D is unclear. Germline assignment: CDR1 SEHNR and CDR2 FQNEAQ (reference sequence). V lost 5 bases, J lost 1 base, and 9 bases lay in between. The CDR3 spans 14 residues. As DNA, the CDR3 is TGTGCCAGCAGCCCCGTGTGGTCTGGAAACACCATATATTTT. Residues: CASSPVWSGNTIYF.

The CDR3 nucleotides read TGTGCCAGCAGCAAAGTGGAGAGGGTCGAAAAACTGTTTTTT. Its protein is CASSKVERVEKLFF. The chain couples TRBV21-1 to TRBJ1-4. TRBV21-1 is described as a pseudogene. The CDR3 extends over 14 amino acids.

This chain uses TRBV5-1 with TRBJ2-3; possibly TRBD1 or TRBD2 for D (6 bases each). V was cut by 4 bases and J by 3 bases, with 18 bases left in between. Germline V CDR1 and CDR2: SGHRS, YFSETQ. The CDR3 sequence is 16 residues long. Here the CDR3 DNA reads TGCGCCAGCAGCGCCGGACAGTGGCGGGGTACAGATACGCAGTATTTT. Protein product: CASSAGQWRGTDTQYF.

The V call is TRBV5-1, the J call TRBJ1-6, with no clear D. Germline assignment: CDR1 SGHRS and CDR2 YFSETQ. V was shortened by 0 bases and J by 7 bases, with 5 bases between the two germline ends. This CDR3 has 13 residues. The CDR3 bases are TGCGCCAGCAGCTTGGCCCCAAATTCACCCCTCCACTTT. Translation gives CASSLAPNSPLHF.

This rearrangement joins TRBV27 to TRBJ2-7, with 8 bases that match TRBD1. This CDR3 is 13 amino acids long. Trimming removed 5 bases from V and 3 bases from J; junction bases left unmatched: 3. In germline, CDR1 is MNHEY, CDR2 SMNVEV (reference sequence). In DNA form, the CDR3 reads TGTGCCAGCAGTCGGGACAGGCTCTACGAGCAGTACTTC. Protein sequence: CASSRDRLYEQYF.

The chain employs TRBV6-4 and TRBJ2-3; the D is unclear. Germline values: CDR1 MRHNA, CDR2 SNTAGT. CDR3 length equals 15 residues. Trimming cost V 4 bases and J 4 bases, with 15 bases left between them. The CDR3 DNA is TGTGCCAGCAGTGTTGTGGCTAGTCCCCCAGATACGCAGTATTTT. It is translated as CASSVVASPPDTQYF.

The CDR3 loop is CASRGTSGSSGELFF. CDR3 DNA sequence: TGCGCCAGCAGAGGGACTAGCGGGAGTTCCGGGGAGCTGTTTTTT. This rearrangement joins TRBV5-1 to TRBJ2-2, with TRBD2 matching over 14 bases. The germline V gene encodes CDR1 SGHRS and CDR2 YFSETQ. This CDR3 has 15 amino acids. Losses at the gene ends were 5 bases for V and 6 bases for J; bases not matched to a gene: 3.